The sequence of this TCR beta chain was determined in a study of cytomegalovirus exposure and HLA in healthy donors. Study-level results: Cytomegalovirus-associated status was assigned to 164 TCR beta chains.

Researchers ran the PCR with 60 Vbeta and 13 Jbeta primers. Generated by immunoSEQ multiplex PCR, the TCRdb table keeps only in-frame clones and is missing some. The sample consists of around 99,000 clones, approximately 79% of them appearing once. As concerns this clone: The antigen is not known.

Germline CDR1 SEHNR, CDR2 FQNEAQ (reference sequence). Trimming cost V 3 bases and J 4 bases; bases outside gene matches: 6. There are 15 residues in the CDR3. This chain connects TRBV7-9 to TRBJ1-3; 7 bases map to TRBD1. The sequencing input was PBMCs. This clonotype was sampled from a woman aged 40 to 50 in good health and CMV-seropositive. The CDR3 nucleotides read TGTGCCAGCAGCTTCGACAGGGCGGTGGGAAACACCATATATTTT. This codes for CASSFDRAVGNTIYF.